Following are 20 T cell receptor beta chains from one sample sequenced in a study of T-cell memory formation after mild COVID-19. TCRdb reanalysed the 5' RACE reads using MiXCR and keeps one entry per CDR3 protein. The sample comprises about 350,000 distinct CDR3 sequences, over 13% of which are singletons, and under 25% rests with the top ten. Sequencing was done on a sample of PBMCs or a T cell subset sorted from them (not recorded which). The receptors shown here come from a man in his late teens or twenties who had mild COVID-19 (a few samples of this study predate the infection). Cell type and time point are not known.

The chain recombines TRBV18 with TRBJ1-2; 7 nucleotides align to TRBD1. Germline V lookup: CDR1 KGHSH, CDR2 LQKENI. The CDR3 runs to 14 residues. Unmatched junction bases numbered 8, after V lost 3 bases and J lost 7 bases. CDR3 amino acids: CASSPQGDAFGYTF. The CDR3 DNA is TGTGCCAGCTCACCCCAGGGGGACGCCTTTGGCTACACCTTC. Looking up the rest from reference TRBV18 and TRBJ1-2 gives the full variable domain: NAGVMQNPRHLVRRRGQEARLRCSPMKGHSHVYWYRQLPEEGLKFMVYLQKENIIDESGMPKERFSAEFPKEGPSILRIQQVVRGDSAAYFCASSPQGDAFGYTFGSGTRLTVV.

This clonotype was seen only a few times. CDR3 bases: TGTGCCAGCAGACTACTTTCGGGGCGAGGAAACACCATATATTTT. Translation: CASRLLSGRGNTIYF. The gene calls are TRBV12-3 or TRBV12-4 and TRBJ1-3, with D maybe TRBD1 (5 bases). The CDR3 extends over 15 amino acids. Between the trimmed V and J ends, which lost 6 bases and 4 bases, there was a span of 16 bases.

The chain uses TRBV21-1 and TRBJ1-4; TRBD1, as called in the table, went unchecked against the DNA. TRBV21-1 is a pseudogene locus. CDR3 size: 15 residues. The CDR3 DNA reads TGTGCCAGCAGCAAATCGTACAGGGGTCGGGAAAAACTGTTTTTT. Protein sequence: CASSKSYRGREKLFF.

This clonotype has more than one count but fewer than ten. The V and J genes are TRBV7-2 and TRBJ1-5, with 10 bases lining up with TRBD1. Germline CDR1 is SGHTA and CDR2 is FQGNSA. The CDR3 length is 15 residues. V trimming: 5 bases; J trimming: 5 bases; junction bases outside the gene matches: 6. The CDR3 sequence is CASSPRDRGYQPQHF. CDR3 bases: TGTGCCAGCAGCCCGCGGGACAGGGGTTATCAGCCCCAGCATTTT.

This clonotype came up a few times. The DNA of the CDR3 is TGCGCCAGCAGCTTGGATCGCCCGCCAAACTACGAGCAGTACTTC. This gives the protein CASSLDRPPNYEQYF. The chain couples TRBV5-1 to TRBJ2-7, with D uncertain. This CDR3 comprises 15 residues. V gave up 0 bases and J gave up 3 bases, with 13 bases separating them. Germline values: CDR1 SGHRS, CDR2 YFSETQ.

The chain is built from TRBV28 and TRBJ2-3; maybe TRBD1 (6 bases). The CDR3 consists of 14 residues. CDR1 is MDHEN and CDR2 is SYDVKM in the germline V gene. Trimming removed 3 bases at V and 1 base at J, with 8 bases between. The CDR3 sequence is CASSFRQGTDTQYF. DNA of the CDR3: TGTGCCAGCAGTTTCCGACAGGGCACAGATACGCAGTATTTT.

This clonotype occurred a few times. The rearrangement links TRBV12-3 or TRBV12-4 to TRBJ1-2, with D possibly TRBD1 on 5 matching bases. The CDR3 loop spans 11 amino acids. V was pared by 3 bases and J by 10 bases, with 9 bases between. This chain's CDR3 is CASSLGGLYTF. CDR3 in DNA: TGTGCCAGCAGTTTGGGGGGTCTCTACACCTTC.

This chain links TRBV4-3 with TRBJ1-4, with TRBD1 matching 7 bases. Losses at the gene ends were 4 bases for V and 6 bases for J; bases not matched to a gene: 11. The CDR3 runs to 16 residues. Germline V CDR1 and CDR2: LGHNA, YSLEER. This CDR3 is CASSRTLQGTYEKLFF. CDR3 in DNA: TGCGCCAGCAGCCGGACCTTACAGGGGACTTATGAAAAACTGTTTTTT.

The chain couples TRBV20-1 to TRBJ1-6; 9 bases agree with TRBD1. The CDR3 sequence is 17 residues long. Germline loops: CDR1 DFQATT, CDR2 SNEGSKA (reference sequence). J gave up 0 bases and V 3 bases, and 6 bases lay outside the gene matches. CDR3 residues: CSARWDRVSSYNSPLHF. CDR3 in DNA: TGCAGTGCTAGGTGGGACAGGGTCAGCTCCTATAATTCACCCCTCCACTTT.

The gene calls are TRBV7-2 and TRBJ1-3; no firm D call. The CDR3 extends over 16 amino acids. With 4 bases removed from V and 0 bases from J, the gap between germline ends came to 13 bases. CDR1 SGHTA and CDR2 FQGNSA come from the germline V gene. As DNA, the CDR3 is TGTGCCAGCAGCTCCCAACCCACATCCTCTGGAAACACCATATATTTT. It is translated as CASSSQPTSSGNTIYF.

The table lists this clonotype with a few counts. The chain recombines TRBV9 with TRBJ1-3; D is perhaps TRBD1 (5 bases). V was shortened by 0 bases and J by 1 base, with 11 bases between the two germline ends. CDR1 SGDLS and CDR2 YYNGEE come from the germline V gene. The CDR3 length is 16 residues. The CDR3 DNA reads as TGTGCCAGCAGCGTAGCTAATCCAGGGTCTGGAAACACCATATATTTT. Translating it yields CASSVANPGSGNTIYF.

This clonotype came up a few times. This chain uses TRBV6-5 with TRBJ2-3, with 9 bases fitting TRBD2. Germline CDR1 MNHEY, CDR2 SVGAGI. The length of the CDR3 is 14 residues. The junction had 3 bases not matched to a gene; V was cut back by 5 bases and J by 3 bases. CDR3 sequence reads: CASSALAGTDTQYF. The CDR3 DNA reads as TGTGCCAGCAGTGCTCTAGCGGGGACAGATACGCAGTATTTT.

The genes are TRBV19 and TRBJ2-7; perhaps D is TRBD1 or TRBD2 (5 bases each). The CDR3 length is 14 residues. The germline gives CDR1 LNHDA, CDR2 SQIVND (reference sequence). V was cut by 5 bases and J by 4 bases, with 15 bases left in between. In DNA, the CDR3 is TGTGCCAGTAGTGTTGGGACGGCGCGGTACGAGCAGTACGTC. It codes for CASSVGTARYEQYV.

CDR3 sequence reads: CASSQLATVTDTQYF. The CDR3 DNA is TGCGCCAGCAGCCAATTGGCGACCGTCACAGATACGCAGTATTTT. The genes are TRBV4-3 and TRBJ2-3, with no clear D. The length of the CDR3 is 15 residues. V was pared by 2 bases and J by 2 bases, with 11 bases between. Germline assignment: CDR1 LGHNA and CDR2 YSLEER.

This clonotype has just a few counts. The chain employs TRBV30 and TRBJ1-2; 7 positions agree with TRBD1. J gave up 5 bases and V 0 bases, and 3 bases lay outside the gene matches. CDR3 size: 13 residues. In germline, CDR1 is GTSNPN, CDR2 SVGIG (reference sequence). This CDR3 is CAWSVGTVYGYTF. For the CDR3, the DNA is TGTGCCTGGAGTGTGGGGACAGTGTATGGCTACACCTTC.

V gene TRBV20-1 combines with J gene TRBJ1-3; D unclear. Trimming removed 3 bases at V and 1 base at J, with 13 bases between. Germline assignment: CDR1 DFQATT and CDR2 SNEGSKA (reference sequence). This CDR3 is built from 15 residues. The CDR3 is CSASATATSGNTIYF. DNA of the CDR3: TGCAGTGCTAGCGCGACGGCAACTTCTGGAAACACCATATATTTT.

V is TRBV4-1 and J is TRBJ1-5; 7 bases map to TRBD1. Germline V gene data show CDR1 as MGHRA and CDR2 as YSYEKL. The length of the CDR3 is 18 residues. V was pared by 1 base and J by 0 bases, with 9 bases of the junction left unmatched. This chain's CDR3 is CASSQGPRQGYSNQPQHF. In nucleotides, the CDR3 is TGCGCCAGCAGCCAAGGCCCCAGACAGGGCTATAGCAATCAGCCCCAGCATTTT.

The CDR3 DNA reads TGTGCCAGCTCGGACGGGGGAGAAAAACTGTTTTTT. The encoded protein is CASSDGGEKLFF. This chain links TRBV12-3 or TRBV12-4 with TRBJ1-4; D is possibly TRBD1 (5 bases). This CDR3 region has 12 residues. With 8 bases removed from V and 8 bases from J, the gap between germline ends came to 12 bases.

On this clonotype itself: The junction differs from germline at one of its ends, possibly a read error. This CDR3 reads CASTQEAQSNSPLHF. CDR3 coding DNA: TGTGCCAGCACCCAAGAAGCGCAGTCTAATTCACCCCTCCACTTT. V and J are TRBV4-2 and TRBJ1-6; the D is unclear. This CDR3 has 15 residues. CDR1 is LGHNA, CDR2 YNFKEQ, per germline.

This clonotype has just a few counts. The rearrangement joins TRBV11-2 to TRBJ2-3, with TRBD1 matching over 7 bases. Trimming took 3 bases from V and 3 from J; bases not matched to a gene: 9. The CDR3 has 16 amino acids. Germline loops: CDR1 SGHAT, CDR2 FQNNGV. CDR3 coding DNA: TGTGCCAGCAGCTTGAGACAGGGTCGATCGACAGATACGCAGTATTTT. Protein product: CASSLRQGRSTDTQYF.